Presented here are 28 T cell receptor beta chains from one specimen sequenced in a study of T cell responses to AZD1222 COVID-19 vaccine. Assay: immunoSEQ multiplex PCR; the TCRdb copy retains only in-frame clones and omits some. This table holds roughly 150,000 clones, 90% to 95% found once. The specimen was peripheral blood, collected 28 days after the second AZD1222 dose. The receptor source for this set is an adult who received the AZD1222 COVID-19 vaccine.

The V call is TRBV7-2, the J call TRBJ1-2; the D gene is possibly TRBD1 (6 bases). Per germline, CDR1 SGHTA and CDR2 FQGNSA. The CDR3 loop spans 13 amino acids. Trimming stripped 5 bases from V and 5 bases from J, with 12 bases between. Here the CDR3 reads CASSPDSSYGYTF. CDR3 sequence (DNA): TGTGCCAGCAGCCCGGACAGCAGTTATGGCTACACCTTC.

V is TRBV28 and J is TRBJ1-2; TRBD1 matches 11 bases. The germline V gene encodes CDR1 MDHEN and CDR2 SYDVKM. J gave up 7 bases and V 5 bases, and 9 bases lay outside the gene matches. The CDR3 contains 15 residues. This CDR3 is CASSVTGTGGLGYTF. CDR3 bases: TGTGCCAGCAGTGTAACCGGGACAGGGGGTCTTGGCTACACCTTC.

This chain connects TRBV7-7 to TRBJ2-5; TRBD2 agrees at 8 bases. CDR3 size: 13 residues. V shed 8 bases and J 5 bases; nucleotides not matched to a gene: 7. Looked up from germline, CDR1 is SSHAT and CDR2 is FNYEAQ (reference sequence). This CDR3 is CASLAGGSETQYF. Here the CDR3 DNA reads TGTGCCAGCCTGGCGGGAGGATCCGAGACCCAGTACTTC.

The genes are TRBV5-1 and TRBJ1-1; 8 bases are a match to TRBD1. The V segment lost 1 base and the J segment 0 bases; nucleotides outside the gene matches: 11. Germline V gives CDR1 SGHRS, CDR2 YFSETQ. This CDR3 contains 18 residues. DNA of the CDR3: TGCGCCAGCAGCTTGCGAGGACAGGGTCGAGTTCTGAACACTGAAGCTTTCTTT. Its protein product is CASSLRGQGRVLNTEAFF. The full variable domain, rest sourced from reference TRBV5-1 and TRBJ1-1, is KAGVTQTPRYLIKTRGQQVTLSCSPISGHRSVSWYQQTPGQGLQFLFEYFSETQRNKGNFPGRFSGRQFSNSRSEMNVSTLELGDSALYLCASSLRGQGRVLNTEAFFGQGTRLTVV.

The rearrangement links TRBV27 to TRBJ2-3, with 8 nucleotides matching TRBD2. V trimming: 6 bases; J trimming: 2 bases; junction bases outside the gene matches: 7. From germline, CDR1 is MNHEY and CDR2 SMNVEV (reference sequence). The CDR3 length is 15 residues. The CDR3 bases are TGTGCCAGCAGGAAGCGGGAGACGGCCACAGATACGCAGTATTTT. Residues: CASRKRETATDTQYF.

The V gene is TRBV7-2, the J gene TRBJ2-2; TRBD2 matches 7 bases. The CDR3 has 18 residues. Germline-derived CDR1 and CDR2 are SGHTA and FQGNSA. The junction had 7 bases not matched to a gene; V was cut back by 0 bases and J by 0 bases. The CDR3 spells CASSLALTSSANTGELFF. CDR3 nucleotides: TGTGCCAGCAGCTTAGCGTTGACTAGCAGCGCGAACACCGGGGAGCTGTTTTTT.

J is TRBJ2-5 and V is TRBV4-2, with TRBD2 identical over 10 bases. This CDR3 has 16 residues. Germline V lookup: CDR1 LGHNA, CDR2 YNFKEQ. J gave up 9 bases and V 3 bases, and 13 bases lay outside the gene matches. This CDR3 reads CASSQGGLAPPGAQYF. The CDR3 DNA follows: TGTGCCAGCAGCCAGGGGGGACTAGCGCCACCGGGGGCCCAGTACTTC.

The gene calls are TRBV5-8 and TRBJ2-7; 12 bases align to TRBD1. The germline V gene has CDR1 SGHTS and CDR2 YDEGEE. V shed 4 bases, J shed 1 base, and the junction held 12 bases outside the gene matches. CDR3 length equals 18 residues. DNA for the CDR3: TGTGCCAGCAGCCCCAGGCCGGGACAGGGGGCGCAGTCCTACGAGCAGTACTTC. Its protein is CASSPRPGQGAQSYEQYF.

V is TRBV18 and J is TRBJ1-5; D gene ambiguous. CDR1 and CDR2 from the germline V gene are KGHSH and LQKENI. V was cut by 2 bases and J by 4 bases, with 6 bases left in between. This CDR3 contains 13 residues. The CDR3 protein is CASSPSANQPQHF. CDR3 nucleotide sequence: TGTGCCAGCTCACCAAGTGCTAATCAGCCCCAGCATTTT.

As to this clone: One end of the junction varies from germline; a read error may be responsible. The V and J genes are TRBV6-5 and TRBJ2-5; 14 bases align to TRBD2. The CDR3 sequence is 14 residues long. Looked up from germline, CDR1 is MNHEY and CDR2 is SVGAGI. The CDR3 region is CASSYSGLAGVSDF. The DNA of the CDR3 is TGTGCCAGCAGTTATTCGGGACTAGCGGGAGTATCGGACTTC.

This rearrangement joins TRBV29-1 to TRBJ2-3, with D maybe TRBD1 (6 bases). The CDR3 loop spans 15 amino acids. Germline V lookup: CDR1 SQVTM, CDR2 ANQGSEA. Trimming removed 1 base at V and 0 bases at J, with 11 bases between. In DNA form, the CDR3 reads TGCAGCGTTGAAGGTGGACAGACTAGCACAGATACGCAGTATTTT. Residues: CSVEGGQTSTDTQYF.

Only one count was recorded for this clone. CDR3 DNA: TGTGCCAGCAGCGAATCTCCGGGCTATGGCTACACCTTC. This encodes CASSESPGYGYTF. The chain is built from TRBV14 and TRBJ1-2; no firm D call. V gave up 5 bases and J gave up 4 bases, with 11 bases separating them. From germline, CDR1 is SGHDN and CDR2 FVKESK. The length of the CDR3 is 13 residues. Full variable domain (remainder filled in from reference TRBV14 and TRBJ1-2): EAGVTQFPSHSVIEKGQTVTLRCDPISGHDNLYWYRRVMGKEIKFLLHFVKESKQDESGMPNNRFLAERTGGTYSTLKVQPAELEDSGVYFCASSESPGYGYTFGSGTRLTVV.

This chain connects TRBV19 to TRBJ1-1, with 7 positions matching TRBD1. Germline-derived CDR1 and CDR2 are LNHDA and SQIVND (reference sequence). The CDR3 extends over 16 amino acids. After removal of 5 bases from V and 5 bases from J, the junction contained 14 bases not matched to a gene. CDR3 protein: CASSPLMTGLGTEAFF. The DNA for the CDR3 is TGTGCCAGTAGTCCACTCATGACAGGGCTGGGGACTGAAGCTTTCTTT.

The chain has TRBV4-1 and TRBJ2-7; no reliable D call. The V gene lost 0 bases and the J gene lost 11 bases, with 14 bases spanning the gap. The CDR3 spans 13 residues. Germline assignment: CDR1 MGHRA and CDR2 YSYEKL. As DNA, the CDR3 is TGCGCCAGCAGCCAAGATCTTGGCTACCCAGAGTACTTC. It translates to CASSQDLGYPEYF.

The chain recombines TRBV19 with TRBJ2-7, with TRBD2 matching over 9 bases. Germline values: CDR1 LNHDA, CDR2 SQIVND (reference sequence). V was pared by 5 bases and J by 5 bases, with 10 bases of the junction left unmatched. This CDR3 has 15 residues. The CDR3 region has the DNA TGTGCCAGTAGTCCCCAGGGACTAGCTGGGGACGAGCAGTACTTC. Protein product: CASSPQGLAGDEQYF.

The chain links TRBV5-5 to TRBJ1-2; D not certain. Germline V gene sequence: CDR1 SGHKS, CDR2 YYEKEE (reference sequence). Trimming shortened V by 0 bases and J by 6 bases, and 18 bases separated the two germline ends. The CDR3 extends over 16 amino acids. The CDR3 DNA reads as TGTGCCAGCAGCTTGGGGTTGGTGAGACGGGAAGATGGCTACACCTTC. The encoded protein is CASSLGLVRREDGYTF. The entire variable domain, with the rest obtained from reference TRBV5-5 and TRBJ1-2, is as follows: DAGVTQSPTHLIKTRGQQVTLRCSPISGHKSVSWYQQVLGQGPQFIFQYYEKEERGRGNFPDRFSARQFPNYSSELNVNALLLGDSALYLCASSLGLVRREDGYTFGSGTRLTVV.

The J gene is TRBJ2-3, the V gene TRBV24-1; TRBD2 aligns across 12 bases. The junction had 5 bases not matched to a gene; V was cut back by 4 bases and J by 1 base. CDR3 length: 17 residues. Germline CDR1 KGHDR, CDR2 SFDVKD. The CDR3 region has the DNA TGTGCCACCAGTGAAGTGGGACTAGCGGGCCGCACAGATACGCAGTATTTT. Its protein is CATSEVGLAGRTDTQYF.

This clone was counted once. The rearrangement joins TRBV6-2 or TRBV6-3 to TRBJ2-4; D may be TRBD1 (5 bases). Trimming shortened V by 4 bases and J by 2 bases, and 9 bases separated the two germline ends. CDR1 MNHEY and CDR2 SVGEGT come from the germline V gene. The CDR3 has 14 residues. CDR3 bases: TGTGCCAGCAGTTCGACAGTTACCAAAAACATTCAGTACTTC. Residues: CASSSTVTKNIQYF.

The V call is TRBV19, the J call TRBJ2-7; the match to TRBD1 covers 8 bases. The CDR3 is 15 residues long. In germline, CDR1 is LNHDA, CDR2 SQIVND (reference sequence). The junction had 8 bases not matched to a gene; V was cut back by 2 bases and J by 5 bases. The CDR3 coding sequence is TGTGCCAGTAGTATAATAGGACAGGGCGCCGACGAGCAGTACTTC. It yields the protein CASSIIGQGADEQYF.

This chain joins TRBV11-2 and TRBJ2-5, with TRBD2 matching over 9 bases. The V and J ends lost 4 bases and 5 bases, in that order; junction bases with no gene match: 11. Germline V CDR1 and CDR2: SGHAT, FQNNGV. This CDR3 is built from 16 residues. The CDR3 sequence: CASSSRLAVLSETQYF. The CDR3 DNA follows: TGTGCCAGCAGCTCCCGACTAGCGGTCCTATCGGAGACCCAGTACTTC. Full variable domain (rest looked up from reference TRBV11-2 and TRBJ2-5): EAGVAQSPRYKIIEKRQSVAFWCNPISGHATLYWYQQILGQGPKLLIQFQNNGVVDDSQLPKDRFSAERLKGVDSTLKIQPAKLEDSAVYLCASSSRLAVLSETQYFGPGTRLLVL.

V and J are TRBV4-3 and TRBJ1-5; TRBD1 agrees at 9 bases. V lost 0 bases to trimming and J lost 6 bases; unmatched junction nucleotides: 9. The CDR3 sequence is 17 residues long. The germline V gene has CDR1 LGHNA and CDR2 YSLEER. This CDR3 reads CASSQELGQGVGQPQHF. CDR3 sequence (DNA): TGCGCCAGCAGCCAAGAATTGGGACAGGGTGTGGGTCAGCCCCAGCATTTT.

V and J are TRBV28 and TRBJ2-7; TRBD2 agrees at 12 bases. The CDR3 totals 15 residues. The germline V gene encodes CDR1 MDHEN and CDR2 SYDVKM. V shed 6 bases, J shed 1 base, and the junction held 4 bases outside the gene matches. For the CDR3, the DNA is TGTGCCAGCAGCAAGACTAGCGGGAGTTCCTACGAGCAGTACTTC. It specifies CASSKTSGSSYEQYF. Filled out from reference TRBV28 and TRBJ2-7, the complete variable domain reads DVKVTQSSRYLVKRTGEKVFLECVQDMDHENMFWYRQDPGLGLRLIYFSYDVKMKEKGDIPEGYSVSREKKERFSLILESASTNQTSMYLCASSKTSGSSYEQYFGPGTRLTVT.

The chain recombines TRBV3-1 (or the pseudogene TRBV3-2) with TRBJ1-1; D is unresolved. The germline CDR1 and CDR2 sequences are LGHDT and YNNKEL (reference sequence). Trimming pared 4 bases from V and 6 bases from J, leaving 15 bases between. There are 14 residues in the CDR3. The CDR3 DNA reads TGTGCCAGCAGCCTGATACGTACTGCGTCTGAAGCTTTCTTT. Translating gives CASSLIRTASEAFF.

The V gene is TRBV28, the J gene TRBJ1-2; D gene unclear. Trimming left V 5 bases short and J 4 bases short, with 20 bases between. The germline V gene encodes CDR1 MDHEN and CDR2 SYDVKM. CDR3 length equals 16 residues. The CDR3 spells CASSATPTAGRYGYTF. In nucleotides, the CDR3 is TGTGCCAGCAGTGCCACCCCCACGGCTGGGCGCTATGGCTACACCTTC.

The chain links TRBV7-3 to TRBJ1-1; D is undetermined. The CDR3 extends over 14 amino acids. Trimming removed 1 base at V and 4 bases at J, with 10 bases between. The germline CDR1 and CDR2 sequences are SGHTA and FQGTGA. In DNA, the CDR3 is TGTGCCAGCAGCTTAAGTGGGGTAGGCACTGAAGCTTTCTTT. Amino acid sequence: CASSLSGVGTEAFF.

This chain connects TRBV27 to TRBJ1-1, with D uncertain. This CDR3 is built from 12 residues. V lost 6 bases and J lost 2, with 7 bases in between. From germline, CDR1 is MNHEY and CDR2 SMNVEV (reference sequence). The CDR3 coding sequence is TGTGCCAGCAGGGTTGGCAACACTGAAGCTTTCTTT. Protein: CASRVGNTEAFF.

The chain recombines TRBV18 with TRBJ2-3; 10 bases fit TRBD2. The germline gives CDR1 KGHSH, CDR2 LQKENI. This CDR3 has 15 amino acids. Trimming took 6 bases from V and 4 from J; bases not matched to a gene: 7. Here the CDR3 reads CASSIGTSAPDTQYF. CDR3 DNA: TGTGCCAGCTCCATTGGGACTAGCGCTCCAGATACGCAGTATTTT.

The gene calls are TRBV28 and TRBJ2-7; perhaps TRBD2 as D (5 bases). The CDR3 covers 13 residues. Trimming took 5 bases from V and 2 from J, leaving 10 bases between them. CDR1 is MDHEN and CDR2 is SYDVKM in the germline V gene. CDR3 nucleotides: TGTGCCAGCAGTACCGGGGTCCCCTACGAGCAGTACTTC. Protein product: CASSTGVPYEQYF.